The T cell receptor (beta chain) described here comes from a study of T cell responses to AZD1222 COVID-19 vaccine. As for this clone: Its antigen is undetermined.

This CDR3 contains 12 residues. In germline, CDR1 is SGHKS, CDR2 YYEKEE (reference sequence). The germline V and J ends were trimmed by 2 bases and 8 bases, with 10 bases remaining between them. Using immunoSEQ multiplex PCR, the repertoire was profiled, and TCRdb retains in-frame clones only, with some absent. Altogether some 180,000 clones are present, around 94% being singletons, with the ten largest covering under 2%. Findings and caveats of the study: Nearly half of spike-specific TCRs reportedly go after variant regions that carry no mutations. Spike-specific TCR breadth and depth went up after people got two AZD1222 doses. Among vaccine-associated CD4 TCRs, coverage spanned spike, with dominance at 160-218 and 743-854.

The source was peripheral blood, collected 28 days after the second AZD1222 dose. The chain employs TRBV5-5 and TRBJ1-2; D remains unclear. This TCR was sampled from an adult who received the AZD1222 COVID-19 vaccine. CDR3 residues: CASSFYGDGYTF. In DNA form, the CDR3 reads TGTGCCAGCAGCTTTTACGGAGACGGCTACACCTTC.